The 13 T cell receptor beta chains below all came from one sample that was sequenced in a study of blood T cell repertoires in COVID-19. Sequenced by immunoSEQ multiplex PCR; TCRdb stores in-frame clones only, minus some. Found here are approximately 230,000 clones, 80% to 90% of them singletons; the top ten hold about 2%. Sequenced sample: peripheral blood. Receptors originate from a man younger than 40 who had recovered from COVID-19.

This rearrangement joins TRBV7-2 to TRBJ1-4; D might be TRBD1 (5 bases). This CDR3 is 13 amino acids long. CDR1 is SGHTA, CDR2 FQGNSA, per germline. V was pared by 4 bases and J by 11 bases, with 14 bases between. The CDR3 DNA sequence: TGTGCCAGCAGCTCCCGACCCAAGGGGAAACTGTTTTTT. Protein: CASSSRPKGKLFF.

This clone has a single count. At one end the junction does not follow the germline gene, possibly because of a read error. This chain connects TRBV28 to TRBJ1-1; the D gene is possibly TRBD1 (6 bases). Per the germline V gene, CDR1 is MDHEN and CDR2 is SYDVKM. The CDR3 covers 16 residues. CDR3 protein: CASSLEGGGTNSEAFF. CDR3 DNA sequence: TGTGCCAGCAGCCTGGAGGGGGGCGGGACTAACAGTGAAGCTTTCTTT.

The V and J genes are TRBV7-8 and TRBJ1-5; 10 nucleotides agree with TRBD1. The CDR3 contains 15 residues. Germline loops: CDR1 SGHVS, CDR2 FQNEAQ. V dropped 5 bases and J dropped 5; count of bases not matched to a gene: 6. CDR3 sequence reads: CASSPGTGAYQPQHF. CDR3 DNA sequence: TGTGCCAGCAGCCCCGGGACAGGGGCTTATCAGCCCCAGCATTTT.

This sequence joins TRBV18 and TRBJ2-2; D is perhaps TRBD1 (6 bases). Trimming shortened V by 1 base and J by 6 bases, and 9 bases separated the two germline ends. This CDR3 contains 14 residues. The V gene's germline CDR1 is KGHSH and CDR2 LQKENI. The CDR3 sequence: CASSPLTGSGELFF. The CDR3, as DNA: TGTGCCAGCTCACCACTCACAGGGTCCGGGGAGCTGTTTTTT.

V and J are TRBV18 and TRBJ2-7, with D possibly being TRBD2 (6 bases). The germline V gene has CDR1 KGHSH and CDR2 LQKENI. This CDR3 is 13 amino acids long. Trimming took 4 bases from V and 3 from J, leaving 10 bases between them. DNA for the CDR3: TGTGCCAGCTCACTCGGGACTCTCTACGAGCAGTACTTC. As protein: CASSLGTLYEQYF. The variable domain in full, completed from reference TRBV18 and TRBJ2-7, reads NAGVMQNPRHLVRRRGQEARLRCSPMKGHSHVYWYRQLPEEGLKFMVYLQKENIIDESGMPKERFSAEFPKEGPSILRIQQVVRGDSAAYFCASSLGTLYEQYFGPGTRLTVT.

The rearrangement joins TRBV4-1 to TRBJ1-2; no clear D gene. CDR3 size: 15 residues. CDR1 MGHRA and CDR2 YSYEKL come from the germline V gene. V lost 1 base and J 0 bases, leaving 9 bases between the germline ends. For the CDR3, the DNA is TGCGCCAGCAGCCAAGTAACTGAGTCTAACTATGGCTACACCTTC. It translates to CASSQVTESNYGYTF.

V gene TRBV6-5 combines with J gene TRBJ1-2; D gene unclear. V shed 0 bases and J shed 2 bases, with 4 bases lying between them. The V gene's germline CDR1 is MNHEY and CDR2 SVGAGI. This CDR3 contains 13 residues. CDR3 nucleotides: TGTGCCAGCAGTTACTCGGCCAACTATGGCTACACCTTC. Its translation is CASSYSANYGYTF.

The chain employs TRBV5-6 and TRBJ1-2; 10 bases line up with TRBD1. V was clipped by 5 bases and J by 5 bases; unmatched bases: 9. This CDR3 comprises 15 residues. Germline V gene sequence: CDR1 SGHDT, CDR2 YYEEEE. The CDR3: CASSNRQGAGYGYTF. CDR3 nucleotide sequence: TGTGCCAGCAGTAACCGACAGGGGGCGGGATATGGCTACACCTTC.

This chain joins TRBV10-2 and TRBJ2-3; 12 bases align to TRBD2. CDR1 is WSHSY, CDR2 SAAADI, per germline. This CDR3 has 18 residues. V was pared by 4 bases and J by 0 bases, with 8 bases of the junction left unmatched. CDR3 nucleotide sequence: TGCGCCAGCAGTGGGGTCGGACTAGCGGGGATTAGCACAGATACGCAGTATTTT. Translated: CASSGVGLAGISTDTQYF.

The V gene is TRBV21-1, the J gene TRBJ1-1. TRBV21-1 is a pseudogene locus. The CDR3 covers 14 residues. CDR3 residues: CASSKPRGIPEAFF. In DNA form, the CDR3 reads TGTGCCAGCAGCAAACCTCGGGGGATCCCTGAAGCTTTCTTT.

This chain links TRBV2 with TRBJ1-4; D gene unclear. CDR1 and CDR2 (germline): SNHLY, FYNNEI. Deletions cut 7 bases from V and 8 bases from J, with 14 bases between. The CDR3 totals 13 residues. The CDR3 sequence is CASIVSVEEKLFF. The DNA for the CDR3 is TGTGCCAGCATAGTCAGCGTGGAGGAAAAACTGTTTTTT. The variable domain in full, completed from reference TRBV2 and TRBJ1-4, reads EPEVTQTPSHQVTQMGQEVILRCVPISNHLYFYWYRQILGQKVEFLVSFYNNEISEKSEIFDDQFSVERPDGSNFTLKIRSTKLEDSAMYFCASIVSVEEKLFFGSGTQLSVL.

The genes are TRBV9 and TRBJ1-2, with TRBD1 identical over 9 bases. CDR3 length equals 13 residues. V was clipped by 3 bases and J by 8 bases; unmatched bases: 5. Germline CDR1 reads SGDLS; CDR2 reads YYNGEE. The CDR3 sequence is CASSGGQGHGYTF. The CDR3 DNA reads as TGTGCCAGCAGCGGCGGACAGGGGCACGGCTACACCTTC.

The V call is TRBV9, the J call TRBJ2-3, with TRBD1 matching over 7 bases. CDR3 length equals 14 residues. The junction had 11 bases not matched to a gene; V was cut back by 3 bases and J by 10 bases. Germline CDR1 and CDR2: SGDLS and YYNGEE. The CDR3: CASSASFRQGAQYF. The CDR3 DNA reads TGTGCCAGCAGCGCCTCTTTCAGACAGGGAGCGCAGTATTTT.